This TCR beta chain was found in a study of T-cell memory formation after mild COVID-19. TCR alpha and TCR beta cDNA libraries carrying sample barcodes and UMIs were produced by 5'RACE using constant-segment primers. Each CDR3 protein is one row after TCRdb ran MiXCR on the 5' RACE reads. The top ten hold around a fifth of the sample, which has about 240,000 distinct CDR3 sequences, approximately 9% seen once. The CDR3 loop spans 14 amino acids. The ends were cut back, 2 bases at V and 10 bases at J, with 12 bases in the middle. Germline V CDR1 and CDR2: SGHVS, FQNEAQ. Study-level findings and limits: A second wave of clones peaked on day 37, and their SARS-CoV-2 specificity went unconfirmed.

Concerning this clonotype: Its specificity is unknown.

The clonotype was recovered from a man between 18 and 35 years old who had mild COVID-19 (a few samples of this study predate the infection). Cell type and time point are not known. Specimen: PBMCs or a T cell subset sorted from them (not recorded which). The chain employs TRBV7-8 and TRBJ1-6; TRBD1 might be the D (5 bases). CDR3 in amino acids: CASSLNTGRSPLHF. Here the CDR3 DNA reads TGTGCCAGCAGCTTAAATACAGGCCGGTCACCCCTCCACTTT.